The 17 T cell receptor beta chains in this list originate from one sample, sequenced in a study of blood T cells in healthy people across ages. A J-beta primer mix and a sample-barcoded 5' primer were used in a second PCR of roughly 7 to 12 cycles. One entry per CDR3 protein results from TCRdb running MiXCR on the 5' RACE reads. The sample has fewer than 1.5 million distinct CDR3 sequences; about 43% are singletons. The sequenced material came from blood. These receptor sequences come from a woman under 30 in good health.

The rearrangement links TRBV29-1 to TRBJ2-7, with a tentative D call TRBD1 (6 bases). CDR3 length: 12 amino acids. Germline V gene sequence: CDR1 SQVTM, CDR2 ANQGSEA. V was shortened by 8 bases and J by 3 bases, with 14 bases between the two germline ends. CDR3 loop: CSSRTVDYEQYF. CDR3 DNA sequence: TGCAGCTCCAGGACAGTGGACTACGAGCAGTACTTC.

A remark on this clonotype: The junction departs from the called germline gene at one end, perhaps through a read error. The chain carries TRBV20-1 and TRBJ1-1; 7 bases line up with TRBD1. The CDR3 has 12 amino acids. CDR1 is DFQATT and CDR2 is SNEGSKA in the germline V gene (reference sequence). For the CDR3, the DNA is TGCAGCGCTGCCGGACAGGAGGCGGGAGCTTTTTTT. It is translated as CSAAGQEAGAFF.

This clonotype was detected a few times. This chain joins TRBV19 and TRBJ2-5; D possibly corresponds to TRBD1 (5 bases). This CDR3 contains 13 residues. Germline CDR1 and CDR2: LNHDA and SQIVND (reference sequence). V gave up 8 bases and J gave up 5 bases, with 15 bases separating them. The CDR3 nucleotides read TGTGCCAGTGGACGGGCAGGGTACGAGACCCAGTACTTC. This sequence encodes CASGRAGYETQYF.

The chain is built from TRBV7-9 and TRBJ2-5; possibly TRBD2 for D (7 bases). The V end was cut by 5 bases, the J end by 4 bases, with 23 bases between. The CDR3 runs 17 residues. Germline-derived CDR1 and CDR2 are SEHNR and FQNEAQ (reference sequence). CDR3 sequence: CASSKRELRGPGETQYF. The CDR3 DNA reads TGTGCCAGCAGCAAAAGGGAGTTGCGGGGGCCGGGAGAGACCCAGTACTTC.

The table lists this clonotype with a few counts. The chain carries TRBV6-1 and TRBJ2-1; perhaps TRBD2 as D (5 bases). Germline CDR1 MNHNS, CDR2 SASEGT. V gave up 10 bases and J gave up 2 bases, with 21 bases separating them. This CDR3 contains 16 residues. CDR3 protein: CATLGWQATTYNEQFF. The CDR3 coding sequence is TGTGCCACCCTAGGCTGGCAGGCGACTACCTACAATGAGCAGTTCTTC.

This clonotype was picked up a small number of times. V and J are TRBV6-5 and TRBJ2-1; 9 nucleotides align to TRBD2. V lost 7 bases, J lost 7 bases, and 5 bases stayed unmatched. Germline CDR1 is MNHEY and CDR2 is SVGAGI. The CDR3 contains 13 residues. The CDR3, as DNA: TGTGCCAGCAACGCGGGGGGGGCGAATGAGCAGTTCTTC. Its translation: CASNAGGANEQFF.

The chain uses TRBV13 and TRBJ2-1, with a tentative D call TRBD2 (5 bases). This CDR3 spans 17 amino acids. The germline V and J ends were trimmed by 0 bases and 6 bases, with 18 bases remaining between them. Germline V gene sequence: CDR1 PRHDT, CDR2 FYEKMQ (reference sequence). CDR3 sequence reads: CASSLGLKSLALNEQFF. In DNA, the CDR3 is TGTGCCAGCAGCTTAGGACTGAAGTCGCTAGCCCTCAATGAGCAGTTCTTC.

Remarks on this clonotype: The junction does not match germline at one end; this may be a read error. The rearrangement joins TRBV2 to TRBJ2-4, with D tentatively TRBD1 (6 bases). Judging by the DNA end, TRBJ2-5 fits better; the J call may be wrong. There are 15 residues in the CDR3. Germline CDR1 and CDR2: SNHLY and FYNNEI. This CDR3 reads CTSSPDTGRRETQYF. The CDR3 region has the DNA TGTACCAGCAGTCCTGATACAGGGCGGAGGGAGACCCAGTACTTC.

The chain carries TRBV6-1 and TRBJ1-5; D remains ambiguous. The CDR3 loop spans 14 amino acids. V lost 8 bases and J lost 4, with 15 bases in between. Germline CDR1 and CDR2: MNHNS and SASEGT. CDR3 amino acids: CASFSSDLNQPQHF. In nucleotides, the CDR3 is TGTGCCAGCTTTTCGAGCGATCTTAATCAGCCCCAGCATTTT.

This clonotype has a single count. A read error may be the cause here, since a much bigger clone is one base away. Written as DNA, the CDR3 is TGTGCCACCGCGGGCCTCATGAACACTGAAGCTTTCTTT. Encoded protein: CATAGLMNTEAFF. V usage is TRBV10-3 and J usage is TRBJ1-1; no firm D call. Germline V gene data show CDR1 as ENHRY and CDR2 as SYGVKD. The CDR3 has 13 residues. V was clipped by 10 bases and J by 0 bases, with 12 bases between them.

J is TRBJ2-1 and V is TRBV7-9, with TRBD2 matching 11 bases. The germline CDR1 and CDR2 sequences are SEHNR and FQNEAQ (reference sequence). CDR3 length: 18 residues. J lost 2 bases, V lost 5 bases, and 11 bases had no gene match. The DNA for the CDR3 is TGTGCCAGCAGCCCAGTGGTTACTAGCGGGGGTACCTACAATGAGCAGTTCTTC. The encoded protein is CASSPVVTSGGTYNEQFF. Full variable domain (remainder filled in from reference TRBV7-9 and TRBJ2-1): DTGVSQNPRHKITKRGQNVTFRCDPISEHNRLYWYRQTLGQGPEFLTYFQNEAQLEKSRLLSDRFSAERPKGSFSTLEIQRTEQGDSAMYLCASSPVVTSGGTYNEQFFGPGTRLTVL.

CDR3 protein: CASSYALGPAGRQETQYF. The CDR3 nucleotides are TGTGCCAGCAGTTACGCCTTGGGACCAGCGGGACGACAAGAGACCCAGTACTTC. V and J are TRBV6-5 and TRBJ2-7, with 7 bases identical to TRBD2. The end of the DNA is better explained by TRBJ2-5, so the J call may be wrong. Germline V gene lookup returns CDR1 MNHEY and CDR2 SVGAGI. This CDR3 is built from 18 residues.

CDR3: CASSLEATF. Here the CDR3 DNA reads TGTGCCAGCAGCTTAGAGGCAACCTTC. The chain employs TRBV7-9 and TRBJ1-2; D uncertain. V lost 1 base to trimming and J lost 14 bases, with 5 bases between them. This CDR3 has 9 amino acids. In germline, CDR1 is SEHNR, CDR2 FQNEAQ (reference sequence).

The CDR3 protein is CASSYQDSSYEQYF. The CDR3, as DNA: TGTGCCAGCAGTTATCAGGACAGTTCCTACGAGCAGTACTTC. The chain joins TRBV6-6 to TRBJ2-7; D might be TRBD1 (6 bases). CDR1 is MNHNY, CDR2 SVGAGI, per germline (reference sequence). V dropped 3 bases and J dropped 1 base, with 10 bases sitting between them. The CDR3 is 14 amino acids.

The chain couples TRBV27 to TRBJ2-3; the D gene is possibly TRBD1 (5 bases). Looked up from germline, CDR1 is MNHEY and CDR2 is SMNVEV (reference sequence). V lost 8 bases and J 2 bases, leaving 11 bases between the germline ends. There are 13 residues in the CDR3. CDR3 in amino acids: CASQTVYTDTQYF. CDR3 DNA: TGTGCCAGCCAGACAGTATACACAGATACGCAGTATTTT.

This clonotype was observed a few times. The V and J genes are TRBV7-8 and TRBJ1-4, with TRBD1 as a possible D gene (5 bases). Trimming shortened V by 0 bases and J by 7 bases, and 18 bases separated the two germline ends. CDR1 and CDR2 from the germline V gene are SGHVS and FQNEAQ. CDR3 size: 17 residues. CDR3 nucleotides: TGTGCCAGCAGCTTAGCGGGCGGGGGGGTCGTGGGTGAAAAACTGTTTTTT. Translating gives CASSLAGGGVVGEKLFF.

V and J are TRBV12-3 or TRBV12-4 and TRBJ2-5; D not resolved. Trimming pared 3 bases from V and 5 bases from J, leaving 13 bases between. The CDR3 is made up of 14 amino acids. CDR3 region: CASSFKRFGETQYF. The DNA for the CDR3 is TGTGCCAGCAGTTTCAAACGGTTCGGGGAGACCCAGTACTTC.